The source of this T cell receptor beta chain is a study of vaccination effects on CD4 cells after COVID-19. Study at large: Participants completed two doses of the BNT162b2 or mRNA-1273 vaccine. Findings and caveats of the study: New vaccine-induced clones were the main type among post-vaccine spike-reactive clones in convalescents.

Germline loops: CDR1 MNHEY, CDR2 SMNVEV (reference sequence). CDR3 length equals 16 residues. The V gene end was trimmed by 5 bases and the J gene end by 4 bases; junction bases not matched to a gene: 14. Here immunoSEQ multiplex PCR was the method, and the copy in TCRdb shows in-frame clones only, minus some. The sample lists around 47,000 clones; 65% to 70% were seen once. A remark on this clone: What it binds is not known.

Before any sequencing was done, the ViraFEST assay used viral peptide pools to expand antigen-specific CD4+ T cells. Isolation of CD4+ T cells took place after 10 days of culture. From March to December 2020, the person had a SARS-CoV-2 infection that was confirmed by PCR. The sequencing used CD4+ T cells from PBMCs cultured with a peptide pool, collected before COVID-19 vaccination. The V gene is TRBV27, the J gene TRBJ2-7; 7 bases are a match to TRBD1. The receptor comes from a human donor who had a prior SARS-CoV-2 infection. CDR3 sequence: CASSPSPGQFLYEQYF. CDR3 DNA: TGTGCCAGCAGTCCCTCGCCGGGACAGTTTTTATACGAGCAGTACTTC.